The rows below give T cell receptor beta chains drawn from one sample of a study of OX40 agonist ivuxolimab in advanced cancers. Measured with immunoSEQ multiplex PCR; TCRdb has only the in-frame clones, and not every one. The data contain approximately 77,000 clones, approximately 85% of them seen just once; the ten biggest clones take up 2% to 2.5%. The material sequenced was CD4+ or CD8+ T cells sorted from blood, taken in a trial of the OX40 agonist ivuxolimab. Receptors originate from an adult with an advanced solid tumor such as melanoma, head and neck, liver or kidney cancer. Each CDR3 is given with its conserved first and last residue. The order of the fields is clone size, J gene, D gene, V gene, CDR3 protein, CDR3 DNA. D genes are given only for firm matches. Rows give clone size only sometimes, using once, few, many, or a class for an expanded clone.

clone_size: .; j_call: TRBJ1-4; d_call: TRBD1; v_call: TRBV28; cdr3_aa: CASSLTGGEKLFF; cdr3_nt: TGTGCCAGCAGTTTAACAGGGGGAGAAAAACTGTTTTTT
clone_size: .; j_call: TRBJ1-5; d_call: .; v_call: TRBV5-1; cdr3_aa: CASSLEGLDNQPQHF; cdr3_nt: TGCGCCAGCAGCTTGGAGGGCTTGGACAATCAGCCCCAGCATTTT
clone_size: once; j_call: TRBJ1-6; d_call: TRBD1; v_call: TRBV19; cdr3_aa: CASNSGTENSPLHF; cdr3_nt: TGTGCCAGTAACTCCGGGACAGAAAATTCACCCCTCCACTTT
clone_size: .; j_call: TRBJ1-1; d_call: TRBD1; v_call: TRBV5-6; cdr3_aa: CASSGDRGRVTEAFF; cdr3_nt: TGTGCCAGCAGCGGAGACAGGGGCCGGGTCACTGAAGCTTTCTTT
clone_size: once; j_call: TRBJ2-7; d_call: TRBD1; v_call: TRBV27; cdr3_aa: CASSYDREREQYF; cdr3_nt: TGTGCCAGCAGTTACGACAGGGAGCGCGAGCAGTACTTC
clone_size: once; j_call: TRBJ1-5; d_call: .; v_call: TRBV11-2; cdr3_aa: CASSLTGTGNQPQHF; cdr3_nt: TGTGCCAGCAGCTTAACAGGGACCGGCAATCAGCCCCAGCATTTT
clone_size: .; j_call: TRBJ2-7; d_call: .; v_call: TRBV18; cdr3_aa: CASSGGTQSYEQYF; cdr3_nt: TGTGCCAGCTCGGGGGGGACACAGTCCTACGAGCAGTACTTC
clone_size: .; j_call: TRBJ1-2; d_call: .; v_call: TRBV7-2; cdr3_aa: CASSLWGRRDYGYTF; cdr3_nt: TGTGCCAGCAGCTTGTGGGGCAGGCGGGACTATGGCTACACCTTC
clone_size: .; j_call: TRBJ1-5; d_call: .; v_call: TRBV2; cdr3_aa: CASSDSYSNQPQHF; cdr3_nt: TGTGCCAGCAGTGACAGTTATAGCAATCAGCCCCAGCATTTT
clone_size: once; j_call: TRBJ2-7; d_call: .; v_call: TRBV18; cdr3_aa: CASSPLGDYEQYF; cdr3_nt: TGTGCCAGCTCACCTCTAGGGGACTACGAGCAGTACTTC
clone_size: once; j_call: TRBJ2-2; d_call: TRBD2; v_call: TRBV6-1; cdr3_aa: CASSERWGLAGVLGELFF; cdr3_nt: TGTGCCAGCAGTGAGAGATGGGGACTAGCGGGAGTTCTCGGGGAGCTGTTTTTT
clone_size: .; j_call: TRBJ2-1; d_call: .; v_call: TRBV7-9; cdr3_aa: CASSLTGTEQFF; cdr3_nt: TGTGCCAGCAGCCTTACAGGGACTGAGCAGTTCTTC
clone_size: .; j_call: TRBJ1-5; d_call: .; v_call: TRBV6-6; cdr3_aa: CASRGDPLQPQHF; cdr3_nt: TGTGCCAGCAGGGGGGACCCACTTCAACCCCAGCATTTT
clone_size: once; j_call: TRBJ2-5; d_call: .; v_call: TRBV9; cdr3_aa: CASSVAQGKIQETQYF; cdr3_nt: TGTGCCAGCAGCGTAGCTCAGGGAAAGATCCAAGAGACCCAGTACTTC
clone_size: .; j_call: TRBJ2-3; d_call: .; v_call: TRBV12-5; cdr3_aa: CASGQGGDTQYF; cdr3_nt: TGTGCTAGTGGTCAAGGCGGAGATACGCAGTATTTT
clone_size: .; j_call: TRBJ2-3; d_call: .; v_call: TRBV2; cdr3_aa: CASSQGEYTQYF; cdr3_nt: TGTGCCAGCAGTCAGGGCGAGTATACGCAGTATTTT
clone_size: .; j_call: TRBJ1-1; d_call: .; v_call: TRBV4-3; cdr3_aa: CASSYGSSMNTEAFF; cdr3_nt: TGCGCCAGCAGCTACGGCAGTTCCATGAACACTGAAGCTTTCTTT
clone_size: .; j_call: TRBJ2-2; d_call: .; v_call: TRBV6-5; cdr3_aa: CASIKLGPGELFF; cdr3_nt: TGTGCCAGCATTAAACTGGGGCCCGGGGAGCTGTTTTTT
clone_size: .; j_call: TRBJ2-7; d_call: TRBD1; v_call: TRBV7-8; cdr3_aa: CASSPQWDRGLYEQYF; cdr3_nt: TGTGCCAGCAGCCCACAATGGGACAGGGGGCTCTACGAGCAGTACTTC
clone_size: .; j_call: TRBJ1-2; d_call: TRBD1; v_call: TRBV2; cdr3_aa: CASRDRTGSRGYTF; cdr3_nt: TGTGCCAGCAGGGACAGGACAGGGTCTCGAGGCTACACCTTC
clone_size: .; j_call: TRBJ1-6; d_call: .; v_call: TRBV7-2; cdr3_aa: CASSSQSGPTSPLHF; cdr3_nt: TGTGCCAGCAGCTCCCAATCGGGACCCACGTCACCCCTCCACTTT
clone_size: .; j_call: TRBJ1-2; d_call: TRBD1; v_call: TRBV6-5; cdr3_aa: CASSYMTGSYGYTF; cdr3_nt: TGTGCCAGCAGTTACATGACAGGGAGCTATGGCTACACCTTC
clone_size: .; j_call: TRBJ2-3; d_call: .; v_call: TRBV20-1; cdr3_aa: CSASKPDTQYF; cdr3_nt: TGCAGTGCTAGTAAGCCAGATACGCAGTATTTT
clone_size: few; j_call: TRBJ2-7; d_call: TRBD2; v_call: TRBV28; cdr3_aa: CASRRAGLYEQYF; cdr3_nt: TGTGCCAGCAGGAGAGCGGGGCTCTACGAGCAGTACTTC
clone_size: .; j_call: TRBJ2-7; d_call: TRBD2; v_call: TRBV18; cdr3_aa: CASSPTGPGRDEQYF; cdr3_nt: TGTGCCAGCTCCCCGACCGGCCCAGGGAGGGACGAGCAGTACTTC
clone_size: .; j_call: TRBJ2-3; d_call: .; v_call: TRBV7-9; cdr3_aa: CASSLEGYGGQTTDTQYF; cdr3_nt: TGTGCCAGCAGCCTAGAAGGATACGGGGGACAAACCACAGATACGCAGTATTTT
clone_size: once; j_call: TRBJ1-1; d_call: TRBD1; v_call: TRBV6-5; cdr3_aa: CASSYSGQGGDTEAFF; cdr3_nt: TGTGCCAGCAGTTACTCCGGACAGGGCGGGGACACTGAAGCTTTCTTT
clone_size: .; j_call: TRBJ1-2; d_call: .; v_call: TRBV28; cdr3_aa: CASSSSLYGYTF; cdr3_nt: TGTGCCAGCAGCTCCAGCTTGTATGGCTACACCTTC
clone_size: .; j_call: TRBJ1-2; d_call: .; v_call: TRBV15; cdr3_aa: CATSRDSQGSYGYTF; cdr3_nt: TGTGCCACCAGCAGAGATTCGCAGGGAAGCTATGGCTACACCTTC
clone_size: few; j_call: TRBJ1-1; d_call: .; v_call: TRBV5-1; cdr3_aa: CASSLAEYTEAFF; cdr3_nt: TGCGCCAGCAGCTTGGCCGAATACACTGAAGCTTTCTTT
clone_size: .; j_call: TRBJ1-3; d_call: .; v_call: TRBV6-6; cdr3_aa: CASGGYTESSGNTIYF; cdr3_nt: TGTGCCAGCGGTGGGTATACTGAGAGCTCTGGAAACACCATATATTTT
clone_size: .; j_call: TRBJ1-1; d_call: .; v_call: TRBV7-3; cdr3_aa: CASSLAGYTEAFF; cdr3_nt: TGTGCCAGCAGCCTAGCCGGGTACACTGAAGCTTTCTTT
clone_size: .; j_call: TRBJ2-5; d_call: .; v_call: TRBV11-2; cdr3_aa: CASSKGGYLEETQYF; cdr3_nt: TGTGCCAGCAGTAAGGGAGGATACCTGGAAGAGACCCAGTACTTC
clone_size: few; j_call: TRBJ2-1; d_call: .; v_call: TRBV9; cdr3_aa: CASSVGVYNEQFF; cdr3_nt: TGTGCCAGCAGCGTAGGAGTGTACAATGAGCAGTTCTTC
clone_size: once; j_call: TRBJ1-5; d_call: .; v_call: TRBV5-6; cdr3_aa: CASSFWARRDQPQHF; cdr3_nt: TGTGCCAGCAGCTTTTGGGCCCGGAGGGATCAGCCCCAGCATTTT
clone_size: .; j_call: TRBJ2-1; d_call: .; v_call: TRBV7-2; cdr3_aa: CASSFGTVSYNEQFF; cdr3_nt: TGTGCCAGCAGCTTCGGGACCGTCTCCTACAATGAGCAGTTCTTC
clone_size: .; j_call: TRBJ2-1; d_call: .; v_call: TRBV7-3; cdr3_aa: CASSLPGTNEQFF; cdr3_nt: TGTGCCAGCAGCTTACCTGGGACCAATGAGCAGTTCTTC
clone_size: once; j_call: TRBJ2-1; d_call: .; v_call: TRBV6-5; cdr3_aa: CASSNLDYTTEQFF; cdr3_nt: TGTGCCAGCAGTAACCTGGACTATACAACTGAGCAGTTCTTC
clone_size: few; j_call: TRBJ1-5; d_call: .; v_call: TRBV6-6; cdr3_aa: CASSYPDQPQHF; cdr3_nt: TGTGCCAGCAGTTACCCTGATCAGCCCCAGCATTTT
clone_size: .; j_call: TRBJ2-7; d_call: TRBD1; v_call: TRBV5-1; cdr3_aa: CASSRTGVNEQYF; cdr3_nt: TGCGCCAGCAGCCGGACAGGGGTCAACGAGCAGTACTTC
clone_size: .; j_call: TRBJ2-1; d_call: TRBD2; v_call: TRBV19; cdr3_aa: CASSFSGRIEQFF; cdr3_nt: TGTGCCAGTAGCTTTAGCGGGAGAATTGAGCAGTTCTTC
clone_size: .; j_call: TRBJ1-5; d_call: .; v_call: TRBV15; cdr3_aa: CATSHRSNQPQHF; cdr3_nt: TGTGCCACTTCACACAGGAGCAATCAGCCCCAGCATTTT
clone_size: .; j_call: TRBJ2-2; d_call: TRBD1; v_call: TRBV29-1; cdr3_aa: CSVEVGTGNTGELFF; cdr3_nt: TGCAGCGTTGAGGTGGGGACAGGGAATACCGGGGAGCTGTTTTTT
clone_size: .; j_call: TRBJ2-2; d_call: .; v_call: TRBV28; cdr3_aa: CASTGLAGELFF; cdr3_nt: TGTGCCAGCACCGGACTCGCCGGGGAGCTGTTTTTT
clone_size: .; j_call: TRBJ2-7; d_call: .; v_call: TRBV5-6; cdr3_aa: CASSTKLEQYF; cdr3_nt: TGTGCCAGCAGCACCAAGTTGGAGCAGTACTTC
clone_size: .; j_call: TRBJ1-1; d_call: .; v_call: TRBV18; cdr3_aa: CASSPPWGVTEAFF; cdr3_nt: TGTGCCAGCTCACCACCTTGGGGAGTTACTGAAGCTTTCTTT
clone_size: few; j_call: TRBJ2-1; d_call: .; v_call: TRBV4-1; cdr3_aa: CASSQDRAHQGNEQFF; cdr3_nt: TGCGCCAGCAGCCAAGACAGAGCGCACCAAGGCAATGAGCAGTTCTTC
clone_size: .; j_call: TRBJ1-2; d_call: TRBD1; v_call: TRBV5-1; cdr3_aa: CASSPGTGTGYTF; cdr3_nt: TGCGCCAGCAGCCCAGGGACAGGGACGGGCTACACCTTC
clone_size: .; j_call: TRBJ1-5; d_call: .; v_call: TRBV6-1; cdr3_aa: CASSEPGGPNQPQHF; cdr3_nt: TGTGCCAGCAGTGAACCGGGGGGACCCAATCAGCCCCAGCATTTT
clone_size: .; j_call: TRBJ1-5; d_call: TRBD1; v_call: TRBV6-5; cdr3_aa: CASHQGGSNQPQHF; cdr3_nt: TGTGCCAGCCACCAGGGGGGGTCCAATCAGCCCCAGCATTTT
clone_size: .; j_call: TRBJ2-2; d_call: TRBD2; v_call: TRBV7-9; cdr3_aa: CASSPDRPSGGIGELFF; cdr3_nt: TGTGCCAGCAGCCCAGACCGGCCTAGCGGGGGTATCGGGGAGCTGTTTTTT
clone_size: .; j_call: TRBJ2-7; d_call: .; v_call: TRBV9; cdr3_aa: CASGGRGDSYEQYF; cdr3_nt: TGTGCCAGCGGTGGCAGGGGTGATTCCTACGAGCAGTACTTC
clone_size: .; j_call: TRBJ2-7; d_call: TRBD1; v_call: TRBV28; cdr3_aa: CASMHRGYEQYF; cdr3_nt: TGTGCCAGCATGCACAGGGGTTACGAGCAGTACTTC
clone_size: .; j_call: TRBJ2-3; d_call: .; v_call: TRBV18; cdr3_aa: CASSPDGRDTDTQYF; cdr3_nt: TGTGCCAGCTCACCGGATGGCAGGGACACAGATACGCAGTATTTT
clone_size: once; j_call: TRBJ1-4; d_call: .; v_call: TRBV14; cdr3_aa: CASSNGQKGKLFF; cdr3_nt: TGTGCCAGCAGCAACGGGCAGAAGGGAAAACTGTTTTTT